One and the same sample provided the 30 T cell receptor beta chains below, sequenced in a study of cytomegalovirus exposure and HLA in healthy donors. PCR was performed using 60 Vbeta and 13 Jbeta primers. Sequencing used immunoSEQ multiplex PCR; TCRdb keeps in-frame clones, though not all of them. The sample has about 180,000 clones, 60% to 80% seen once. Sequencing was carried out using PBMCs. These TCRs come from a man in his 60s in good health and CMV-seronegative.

CDR3: CASRIGVNRGYEQYF. The DNA of the CDR3 is TGTGCCAGCAGGATAGGGGTCAACAGGGGCTACGAGCAGTACTTC. The V call is TRBV9, the J call TRBJ2-7; 7 nucleotides align to TRBD1. This CDR3 spans 15 amino acids. Germline V gene data show CDR1 as SGDLS and CDR2 as YYNGEE. Losses at the gene ends were 5 bases for V and 3 bases for J; bases not matched to a gene: 11.

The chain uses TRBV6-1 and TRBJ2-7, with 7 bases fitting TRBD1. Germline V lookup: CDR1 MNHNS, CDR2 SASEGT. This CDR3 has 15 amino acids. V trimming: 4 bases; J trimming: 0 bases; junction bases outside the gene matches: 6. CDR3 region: CASSATGVSSYEQYF. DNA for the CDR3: TGTGCCAGCAGTGCTACAGGGGTAAGCTCCTACGAGCAGTACTTC.

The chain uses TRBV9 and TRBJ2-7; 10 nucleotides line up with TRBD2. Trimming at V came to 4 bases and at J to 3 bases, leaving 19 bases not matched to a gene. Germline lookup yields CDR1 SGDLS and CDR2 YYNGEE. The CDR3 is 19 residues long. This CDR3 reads CASSPRDSGRPPSSYEQYF. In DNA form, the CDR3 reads TGTGCCAGCAGCCCCCGGGATAGCGGGAGGCCGCCATCCAGCTACGAGCAGTACTTC.

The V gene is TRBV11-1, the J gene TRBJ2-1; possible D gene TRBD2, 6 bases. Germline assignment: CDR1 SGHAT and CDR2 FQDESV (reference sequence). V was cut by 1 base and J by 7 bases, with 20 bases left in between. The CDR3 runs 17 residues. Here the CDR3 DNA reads TGTGCCAGCAGCTTAGAGGCGGGGCAGGCTCGTCAGAATGAGCAGTTCTTC. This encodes CASSLEAGQARQNEQFF.

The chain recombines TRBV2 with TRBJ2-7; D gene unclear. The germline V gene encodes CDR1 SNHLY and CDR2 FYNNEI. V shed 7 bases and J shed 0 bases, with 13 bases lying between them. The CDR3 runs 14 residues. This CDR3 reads CASIGQVSSYEQYF. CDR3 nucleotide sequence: TGTGCCAGCATTGGCCAGGTCTCCTCCTACGAGCAGTACTTC.

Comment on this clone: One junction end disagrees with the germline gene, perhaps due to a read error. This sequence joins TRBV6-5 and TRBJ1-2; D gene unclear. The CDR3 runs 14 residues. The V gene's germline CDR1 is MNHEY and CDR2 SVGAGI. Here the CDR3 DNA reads TGTGCCAGCAGTTACATCGATAATAACTATGGCTACCCCTTC. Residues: CASSYIDNNYGYPF.

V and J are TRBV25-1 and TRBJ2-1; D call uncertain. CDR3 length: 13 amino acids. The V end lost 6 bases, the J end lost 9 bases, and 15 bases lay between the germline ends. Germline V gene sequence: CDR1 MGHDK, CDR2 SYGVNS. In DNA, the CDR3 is TGTGCCAGCAGCCCCTTAGAGGATCGTGAGCAGTTCTTC. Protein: CASSPLEDREQFF.

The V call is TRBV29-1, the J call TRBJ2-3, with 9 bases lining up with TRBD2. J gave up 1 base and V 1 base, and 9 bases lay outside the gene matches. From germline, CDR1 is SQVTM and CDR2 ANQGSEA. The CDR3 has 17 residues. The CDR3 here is CSVEGSGGPLGTDTQYF. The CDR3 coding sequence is TGCAGCGTTGAAGGGAGCGGGGGGCCCTTGGGCACAGATACGCAGTATTTT.

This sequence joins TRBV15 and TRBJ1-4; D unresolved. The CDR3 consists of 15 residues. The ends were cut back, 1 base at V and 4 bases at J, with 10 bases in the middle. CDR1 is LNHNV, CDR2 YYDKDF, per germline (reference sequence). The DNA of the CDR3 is TGTGCCACCAGCAGAGTGGAGCAACTTAATGAAAAACTGTTTTTT. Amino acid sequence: CATSRVEQLNEKLFF.

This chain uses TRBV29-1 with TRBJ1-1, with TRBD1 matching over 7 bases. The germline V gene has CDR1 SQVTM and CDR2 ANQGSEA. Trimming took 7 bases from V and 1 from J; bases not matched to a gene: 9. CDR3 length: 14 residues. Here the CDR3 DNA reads TGCAGCGCCCTCAACCCAGGGGGGAACACTGAAGCTTTCTTT. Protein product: CSALNPGGNTEAFF.

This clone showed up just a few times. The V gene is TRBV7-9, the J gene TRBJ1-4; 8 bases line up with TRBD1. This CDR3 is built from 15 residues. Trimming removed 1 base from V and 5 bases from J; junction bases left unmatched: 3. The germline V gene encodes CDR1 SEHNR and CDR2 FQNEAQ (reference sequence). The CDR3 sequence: CASSLGQGINEKLFF. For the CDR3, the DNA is TGTGCCAGCAGCTTAGGACAGGGGATAAATGAAAAACTGTTTTTT. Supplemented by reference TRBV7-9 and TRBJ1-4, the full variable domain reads DTGVSQNPRHKITKRGQNVTFRCDPISEHNRLYWYRQTLGQGPEFLTYFQNEAQLEKSRLLSDRFSAERPKGSFSTLEIQRTEQGDSAMYLCASSLGQGINEKLFFGSGTQLSVL.

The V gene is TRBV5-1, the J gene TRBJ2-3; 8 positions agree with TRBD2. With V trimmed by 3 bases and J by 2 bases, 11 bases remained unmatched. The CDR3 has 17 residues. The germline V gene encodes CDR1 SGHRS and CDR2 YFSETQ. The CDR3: CASSWDVGGGITDTQYF. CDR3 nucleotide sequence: TGCGCCAGCAGCTGGGACGTGGGCGGGGGGATCACAGATACGCAGTATTTT.

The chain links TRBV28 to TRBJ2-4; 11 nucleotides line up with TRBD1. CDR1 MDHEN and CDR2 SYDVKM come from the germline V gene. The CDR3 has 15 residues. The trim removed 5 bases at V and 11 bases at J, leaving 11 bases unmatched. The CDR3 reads CASSGGQGVFFVQYF. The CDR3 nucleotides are TGTGCCAGCAGTGGGGGACAGGGGGTTTTTTTTGTTCAGTACTTC. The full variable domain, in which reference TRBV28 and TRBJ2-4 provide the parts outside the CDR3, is DVKVTQSSRYLVKRTGEKVFLECVQDMDHENMFWYRQDPGLGLRLIYFSYDVKMKEKGDIPEGYSVSREKKERFSLILESASTNQTSMYLCASSGGQGVFFVQYFGAGTRLSVL.

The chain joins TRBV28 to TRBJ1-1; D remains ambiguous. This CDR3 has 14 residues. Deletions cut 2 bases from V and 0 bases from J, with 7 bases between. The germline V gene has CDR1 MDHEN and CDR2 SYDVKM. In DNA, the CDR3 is TGTGCCAGCAGTTTAGGGCAGATGAACACTGAAGCTTTCTTT. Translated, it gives CASSLGQMNTEAFF.

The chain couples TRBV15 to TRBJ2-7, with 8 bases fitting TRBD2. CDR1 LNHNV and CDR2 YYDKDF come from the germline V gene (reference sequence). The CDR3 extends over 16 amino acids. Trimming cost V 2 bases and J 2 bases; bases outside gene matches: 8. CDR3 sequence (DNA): TGTGCCACCAGCAGATCCCGGACCGGGGGGGCCTACGAGCAGTACTTC. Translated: CATSRSRTGGAYEQYF.

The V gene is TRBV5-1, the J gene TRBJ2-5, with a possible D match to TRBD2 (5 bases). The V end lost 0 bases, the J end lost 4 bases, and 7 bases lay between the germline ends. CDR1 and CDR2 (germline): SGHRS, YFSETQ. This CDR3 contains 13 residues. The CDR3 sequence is CASSLGTPETQYF. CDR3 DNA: TGCGCCAGCAGCTTGGGGACTCCAGAGACCCAGTACTTC.

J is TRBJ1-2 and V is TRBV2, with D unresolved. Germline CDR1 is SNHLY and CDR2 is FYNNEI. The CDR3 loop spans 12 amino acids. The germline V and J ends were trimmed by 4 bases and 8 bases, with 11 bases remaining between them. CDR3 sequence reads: CASSGKGAGYTF. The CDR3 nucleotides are TGTGCCAGCAGTGGTAAGGGAGCGGGCTACACCTTC.

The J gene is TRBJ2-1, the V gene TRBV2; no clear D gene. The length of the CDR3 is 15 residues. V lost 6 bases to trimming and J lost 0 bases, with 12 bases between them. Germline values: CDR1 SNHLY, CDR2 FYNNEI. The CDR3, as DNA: TGTGCCAGCAGCATAAACAGTTACTCCTACAATGAGCAGTTCTTC. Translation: CASSINSYSYNEQFF.

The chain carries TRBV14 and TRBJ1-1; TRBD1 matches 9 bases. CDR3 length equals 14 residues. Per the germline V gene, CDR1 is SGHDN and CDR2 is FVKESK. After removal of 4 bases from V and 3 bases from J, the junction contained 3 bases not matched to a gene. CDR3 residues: CASSRGQGYTEAFF. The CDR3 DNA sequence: TGTGCCAGCAGCCGGGGACAGGGCTACACTGAAGCTTTCTTT.

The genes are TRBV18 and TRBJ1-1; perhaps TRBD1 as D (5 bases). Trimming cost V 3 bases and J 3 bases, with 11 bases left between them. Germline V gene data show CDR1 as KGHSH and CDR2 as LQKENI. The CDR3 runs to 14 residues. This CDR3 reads CASSPRGGDTEAFF. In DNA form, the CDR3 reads TGTGCCAGCTCACCTCGGGGGGGTGACACTGAAGCTTTCTTT. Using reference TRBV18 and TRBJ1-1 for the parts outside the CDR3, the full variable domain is NAGVMQNPRHLVRRRGQEARLRCSPMKGHSHVYWYRQLPEEGLKFMVYLQKENIIDESGMPKERFSAEFPKEGPSILRIQQVVRGDSAAYFCASSPRGGDTEAFFGQGTRLTVV.

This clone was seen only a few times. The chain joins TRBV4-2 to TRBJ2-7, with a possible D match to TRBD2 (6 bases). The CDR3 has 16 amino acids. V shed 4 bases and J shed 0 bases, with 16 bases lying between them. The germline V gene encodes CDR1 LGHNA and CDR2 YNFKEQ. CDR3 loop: CASSRAGAGLSYEQYF. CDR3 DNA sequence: TGTGCCAGCAGCCGCGCCGGGGCGGGACTCTCCTACGAGCAGTACTTC.

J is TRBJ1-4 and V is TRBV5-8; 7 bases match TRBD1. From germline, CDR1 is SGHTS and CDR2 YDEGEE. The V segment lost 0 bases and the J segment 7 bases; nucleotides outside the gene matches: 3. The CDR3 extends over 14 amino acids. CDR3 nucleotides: TGTGCCAGCAGCTTGGTAGGGGGCCTTGAAAAACTGTTTTTT. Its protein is CASSLVGGLEKLFF.

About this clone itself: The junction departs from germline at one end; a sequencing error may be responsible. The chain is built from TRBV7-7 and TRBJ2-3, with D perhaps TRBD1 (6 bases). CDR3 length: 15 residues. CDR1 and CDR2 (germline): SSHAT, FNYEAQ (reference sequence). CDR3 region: CASNRGHEHVDTQYF. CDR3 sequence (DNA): TGTGCTAGCAACCGGGGACACGAACATGTGGATACGCAGTATTTT.

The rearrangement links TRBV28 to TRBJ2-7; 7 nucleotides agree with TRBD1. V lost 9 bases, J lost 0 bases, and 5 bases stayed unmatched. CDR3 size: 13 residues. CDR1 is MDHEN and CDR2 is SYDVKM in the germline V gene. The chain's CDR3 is CASTTGSSYEQYF. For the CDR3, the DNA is TGTGCCAGTACGACAGGGAGCTCCTACGAGCAGTACTTC.

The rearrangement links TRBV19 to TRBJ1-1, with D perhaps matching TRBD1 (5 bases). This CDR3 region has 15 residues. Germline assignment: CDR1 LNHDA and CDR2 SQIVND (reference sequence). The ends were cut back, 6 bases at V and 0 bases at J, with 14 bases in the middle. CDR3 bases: TGTGCCAGTAGATGGGGGGAAAACATGAACACTGAAGCTTTCTTT. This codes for CASRWGENMNTEAFF. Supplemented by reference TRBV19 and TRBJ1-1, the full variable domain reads DGGITQSPKYLFRKEGQNVTLSCEQNLNHDAMYWYRQDPGQGLRLIYYSQIVNDFQKGDIAEGYSVSREKKESFPLTVTSAQKNPTAFYLCASRWGENMNTEAFFGQGTRLTVV.

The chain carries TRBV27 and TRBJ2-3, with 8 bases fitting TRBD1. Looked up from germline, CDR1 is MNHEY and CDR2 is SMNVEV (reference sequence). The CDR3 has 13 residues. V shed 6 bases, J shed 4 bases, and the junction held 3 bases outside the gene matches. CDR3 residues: CASSGQGPDTQYF. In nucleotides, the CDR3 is TGTGCCAGCAGCGGACAGGGCCCAGATACGCAGTATTTT.

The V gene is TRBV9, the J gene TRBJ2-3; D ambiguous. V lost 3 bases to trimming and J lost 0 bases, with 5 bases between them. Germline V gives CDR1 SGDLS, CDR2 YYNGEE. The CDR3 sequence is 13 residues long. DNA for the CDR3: TGTGCCAGCAGCGCGACTAGCACAGATACGCAGTATTTT. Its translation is CASSATSTDTQYF.

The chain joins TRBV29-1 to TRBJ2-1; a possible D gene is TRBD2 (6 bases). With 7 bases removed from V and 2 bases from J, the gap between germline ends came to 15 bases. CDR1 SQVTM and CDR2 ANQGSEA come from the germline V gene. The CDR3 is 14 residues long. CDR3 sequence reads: CSAKERAPYNEQFF. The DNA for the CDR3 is TGCAGCGCTAAAGAGCGGGCCCCCTACAATGAGCAGTTCTTC.

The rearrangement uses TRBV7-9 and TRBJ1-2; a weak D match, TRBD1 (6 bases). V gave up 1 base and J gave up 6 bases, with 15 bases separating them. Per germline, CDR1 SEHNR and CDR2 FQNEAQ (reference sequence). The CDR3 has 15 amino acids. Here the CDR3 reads CASSLDRNWGHGYTF. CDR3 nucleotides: TGTGCCAGCAGCTTAGATCGGAACTGGGGGCATGGCTACACCTTC.

CDR3: CAISDVARGDYEQYF. The DNA for the CDR3 is TGTGCCATCAGTGATGTGGCCAGGGGGGACTACGAGCAGTACTTC. The chain uses TRBV10-3 and TRBJ2-7; D may be TRBD1 (7 bases). The CDR3 is 15 amino acids. Germline loops: CDR1 ENHRY, CDR2 SYGVKD. The V gene lost 3 bases and the J gene lost 3 bases, with 15 bases spanning the gap.